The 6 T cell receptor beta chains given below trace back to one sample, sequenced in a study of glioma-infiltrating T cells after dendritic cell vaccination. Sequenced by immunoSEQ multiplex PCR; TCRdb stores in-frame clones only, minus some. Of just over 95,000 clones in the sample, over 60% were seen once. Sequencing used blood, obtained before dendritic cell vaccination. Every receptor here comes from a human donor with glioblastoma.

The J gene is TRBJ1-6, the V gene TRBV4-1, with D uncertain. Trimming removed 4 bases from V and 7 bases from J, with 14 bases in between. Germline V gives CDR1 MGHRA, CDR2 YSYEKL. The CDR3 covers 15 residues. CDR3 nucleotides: TGCGCCAGCAGCCCCCGGGGTCCCGGAAATTCACCCCTCCACTTT. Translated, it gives CASSPRGPGNSPLHF.

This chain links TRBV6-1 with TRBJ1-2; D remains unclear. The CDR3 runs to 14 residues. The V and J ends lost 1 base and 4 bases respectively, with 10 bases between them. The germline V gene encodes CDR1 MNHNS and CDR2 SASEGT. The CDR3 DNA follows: TGTGCCAGCAGTGAAGGGTCGGCGGGCTATGGCTACACCTTC. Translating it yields CASSEGSAGYGYTF.

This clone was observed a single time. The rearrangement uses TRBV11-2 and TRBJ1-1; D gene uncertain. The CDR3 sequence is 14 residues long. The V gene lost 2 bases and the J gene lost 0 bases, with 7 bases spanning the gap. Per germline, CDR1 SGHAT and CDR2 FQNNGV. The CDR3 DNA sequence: TGTGCCAGCAGCTTACAGGTAATGAACACTGAAGCTTTCTTT. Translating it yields CASSLQVMNTEAFF.

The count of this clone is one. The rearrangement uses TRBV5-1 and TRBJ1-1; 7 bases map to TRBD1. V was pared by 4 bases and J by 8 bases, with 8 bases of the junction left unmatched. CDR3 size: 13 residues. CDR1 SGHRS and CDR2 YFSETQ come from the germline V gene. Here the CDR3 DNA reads TGCGCCAGCAGCAAGGACAGGCCAGACGAAGCTTTCTTT. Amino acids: CASSKDRPDEAFF.

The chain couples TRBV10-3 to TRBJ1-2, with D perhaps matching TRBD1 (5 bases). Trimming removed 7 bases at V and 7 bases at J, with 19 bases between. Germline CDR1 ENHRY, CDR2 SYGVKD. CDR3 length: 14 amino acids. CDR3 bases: TGTGCCATCAACCGAGCAGGGTCTAACGCTGGCTACACCTTC. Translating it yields CAINRAGSNAGYTF.

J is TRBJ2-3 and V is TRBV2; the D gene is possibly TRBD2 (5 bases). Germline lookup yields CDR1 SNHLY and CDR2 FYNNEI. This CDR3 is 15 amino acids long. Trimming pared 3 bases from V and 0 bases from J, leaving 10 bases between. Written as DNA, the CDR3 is TGTGCCAGCAGTGATGGGCGGGTAAGCACAGATACGCAGTATTTT. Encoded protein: CASSDGRVSTDTQYF.